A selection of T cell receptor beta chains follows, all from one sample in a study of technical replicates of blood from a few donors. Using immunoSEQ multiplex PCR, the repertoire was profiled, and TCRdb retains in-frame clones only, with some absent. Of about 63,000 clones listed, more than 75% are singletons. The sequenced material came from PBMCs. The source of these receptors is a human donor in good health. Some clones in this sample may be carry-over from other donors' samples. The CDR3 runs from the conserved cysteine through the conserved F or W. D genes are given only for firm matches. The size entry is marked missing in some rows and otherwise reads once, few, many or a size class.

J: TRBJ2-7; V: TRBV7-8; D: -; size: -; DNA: TGTGCCAGCAGCTTAACAATCAAGGGGATCCACGAGCAGTACTTC; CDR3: CASSLTIKGIHEQYF
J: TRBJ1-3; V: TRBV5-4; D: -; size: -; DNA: TGTGCCAGCAGCTTGACGGTTAGCGGAAACACCATATATTTT; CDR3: CASSLTVSGNTIYF
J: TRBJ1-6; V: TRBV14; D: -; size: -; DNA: TGTGCCAGCAGCCAACATCAGGGGAGCTCCTATAATTCACCCCTCCACTTT; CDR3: CASSQHQGSSYNSPLHF
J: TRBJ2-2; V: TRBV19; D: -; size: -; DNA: TGTGCCAGTACACTATTCGGGTCTCTGGCCGGGGAGCTGTTTTTT; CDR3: CASTLFGSLAGELFF
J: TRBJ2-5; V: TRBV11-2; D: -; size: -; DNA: TGTGCCAGCAGCTTAGGGGCAGAGACCCAGTACTTC; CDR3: CASSLGAETQYF
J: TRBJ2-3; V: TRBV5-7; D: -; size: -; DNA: TGTGCCAGCAGCTTTGATTGGGTAGGGGGCACAGATACGCAGTATTTT; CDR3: CASSFDWVGGTDTQYF
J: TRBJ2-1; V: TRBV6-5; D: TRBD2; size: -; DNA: TGTGCCAGCAGTTACTCCCCCCAGCGGGGGGTCAATGAGCAGTTCTTC; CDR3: CASSYSPQRGVNEQFF
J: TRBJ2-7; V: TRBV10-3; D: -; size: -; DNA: TGTGCCATCAGTGATTTCCTCGCAGAGGGTATAGACGAGCAGTACTTC; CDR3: CAISDFLAEGIDEQYF
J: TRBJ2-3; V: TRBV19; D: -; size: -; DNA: TGTGCCAGTAGTATATTCCGGTTGACAGGTGGCCTGACAGATACGCAGTATTTT; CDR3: CASSIFRLTGGLTDTQYF
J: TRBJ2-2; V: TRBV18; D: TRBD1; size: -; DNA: TGTGCCAGCTCACCTTCTATGGGACAGTTAGTTGCCGGGGAGCTGTTTTTT; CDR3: CASSPSMGQLVAGELFF
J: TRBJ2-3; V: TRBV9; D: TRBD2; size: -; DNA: TGTGCCAGCAGCGCCGTAGCGGGGGGGCCGGTAGATACGCAGTATTTT; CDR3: CASSAVAGGPVDTQYF
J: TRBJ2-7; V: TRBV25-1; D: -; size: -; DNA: TGTGCCAGCAGTGAATACCGCGGCTATTCCTACGAGCAGTACTTC; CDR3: CASSEYRGYSYEQYF
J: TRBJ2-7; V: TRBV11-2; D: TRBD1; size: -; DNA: TGTGCCAGCAGCCGGGGACAGGGCTACGAGCAGTACTTC; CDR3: CASSRGQGYEQYF
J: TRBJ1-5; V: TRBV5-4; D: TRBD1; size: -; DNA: TGTGCCAGCAGCACACAGGGGACCCGACAGCCCCAGCATTTT; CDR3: CASSTQGTRQPQHF
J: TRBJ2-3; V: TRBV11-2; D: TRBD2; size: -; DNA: TGTGCCAGCAGCCAAGGGACTAGCGGGAGGGGCGGGGATACGCAGTATTTT; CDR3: CASSQGTSGRGGDTQYF
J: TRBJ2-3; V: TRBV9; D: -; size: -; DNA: TGTGCCAGCAGCGCGGTGGTTAGCGGCCAAAGGAATACGCAGTATTTT; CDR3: CASSAVVSGQRNTQYF
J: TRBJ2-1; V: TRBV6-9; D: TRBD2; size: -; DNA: TGTGCCATCGTCCCCGGGACTAGCGGGAGCCCCTACAATGAGCAGTTCTTC; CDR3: CAIVPGTSGSPYNEQFF
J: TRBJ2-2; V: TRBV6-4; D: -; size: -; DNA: TGTGCCAGCAGACCGGAGGGTACCGGGGAGCTGTTTTTT; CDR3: CASRPEGTGELFF
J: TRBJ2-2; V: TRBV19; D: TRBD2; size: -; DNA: TGTGCCAGTAGTATCTGGACTAGCGGATCTACCGGGGAGCTGTTTTTT; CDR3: CASSIWTSGSTGELFF
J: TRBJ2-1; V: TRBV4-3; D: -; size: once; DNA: TGCGCCAGCAGCCCCCGGGGGAGAATCAATGAGCAGTTCTTC; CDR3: CASSPRGRINEQFF
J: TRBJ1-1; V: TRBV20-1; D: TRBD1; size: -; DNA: TGCAGTGCAGAAAAACAGGGGCGAGCTTTCTTT; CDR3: CSAEKQGRAFF
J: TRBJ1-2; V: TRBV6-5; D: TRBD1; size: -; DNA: TGTGCCAGCAGTTACTCGATGCAGGGGGTGGTGACCACCTTC; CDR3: CASSYSMQGVVTTF